This TCR beta chain was recovered during a study of ipilimumab plus nivolumab after autologous stem cell transplantation. Dosing: nivolumab 3 mg/kg IV, weeks 1, 4, 7, 10, then every two weeks to week 26. The V and J ends lost 1 base and 4 bases respectively, with 1 base between them. In germline, CDR1 is SNHLY, CDR2 FYNNEI. The CDR3 loop spans 12 amino acids. Profiled with immunoSEQ multiplex PCR; TCRdb holds only in-frame clones, not every one. This sample has almost 15,000 clones; roughly 74% occur once, and the top ten carry around 9.3%. The sequence was obtained from a male donor with primary mediastinal lymphoma. The V and J genes are TRBV2 and TRBJ2-2; no reliable D call. The source material was PBMCs, sampled in a trial of ipilimumab plus nivolumab as post-transplant consolidation. In DNA form, the CDR3 reads TGTGCCAGCAGTGAAGTCACCGGGGAGCTGTTTTTT. Its protein is CASSEVTGELFF. Combining the CDR3 with reference TRBV2 and TRBJ2-2 gives the whole variable domain EPEVTQTPSHQVTQMGQEVILRCVPISNHLYFYWYRQILGQKVEFLVSFYNNEISEKSEIFDDQFSVERPDGSNFTLKIRSTKLEDSAMYFCASSEVTGELFFGEGSRLTVL.